Here is one TCR beta chain with its context. Its antigen is not identified. The sample comes from a study of T cell clones after liver transplantation. Broader study findings: In two subjects, few donor cells limited the measurable donor-reactive repertoire. Small, mixed patient groups and varying post-transplant times limit these conclusions. Graft donor-reactive T cells possibly entered the graft instead of undergoing deletion.

Some clones are missing from TCRdb's copy, which holds only in-frame ones; the method was immunoSEQ multiplex PCR. The sample includes roughly 70,000 clones, about 92% of them seen just once. Germline CDR1 SGHTA, CDR2 FQGNSA. Trimming took 1 base from V and 1 from J, leaving 8 bases between them. CDR3 length: 14 residues. CD3+CD4+ and CD3+CD8+ cells were FACS-sorted from thawed unstimulated PBMCs. This clonotype was obtained from a human donor who received a liver transplant. This chain links TRBV7-2 with TRBJ2-7; tentatively, D is TRBD1 (5 bases). The starting material was CD4+ T cells from blood, obtained before liver transplant. The CDR3 here is CASSLEGLSYEQYF. The CDR3 DNA reads as TGTGCCAGCAGCTTAGAGGGGCTGTCCTACGAGCAGTACTTC.